These 13 T cell receptor beta chains were all obtained from the same sample, sequenced in a study of blood T cell repertoires in COVID-19. The data were produced by immunoSEQ multiplex PCR, yet TCRdb's version contains in-frame clones alone and is incomplete. The table has 300,000 to 350,000 clones, around 85% seen once. The sequencing sample was made of PBMCs or T cells enriched from blood (not recorded which). The receptors here all came from a man younger than 45 who had recovered from COVID-19.

This clone has only a few counts. This chain joins TRBV11-2 and TRBJ1-1; TRBD1 matches 8 bases. Germline lookup yields CDR1 SGHAT and CDR2 FQNNGV. This CDR3 has 14 residues. The junction had 8 bases not matched to a gene; V was cut back by 0 bases and J by 11 bases. CDR3 sequence: CASSLDPGQGSAFF. DNA for the CDR3: TGTGCCAGCAGCTTAGATCCTGGACAGGGTTCGGCTTTCTTT. Based on the CDR3 plus reference TRBV11-2 and TRBJ1-1, the full variable domain is EAGVAQSPRYKIIEKRQSVAFWCNPISGHATLYWYQQILGQGPKLLIQFQNNGVVDDSQLPKDRFSAERLKGVDSTLKIQPAKLEDSAVYLCASSLDPGQGSAFFGQGTRLTVV.

The J gene is TRBJ1-2, the V gene TRBV7-2, with D possibly TRBD1 on 6 matching bases. V lost 1 base and J lost 4, with 16 bases in between. Germline values: CDR1 SGHTA, CDR2 FQGNSA. The CDR3 is 16 residues long. The CDR3 nucleotides read TGTGCCAGCAGCTTAGGGGGGACACCTGAGGTCTATGGCTACACCTTC. Amino acid sequence: CASSLGGTPEVYGYTF.

A few counts support this clone. The CDR3 bases are TGTGCCAGCAGCTCCCTCGGGGGTGGCTACACCTTC. Translating gives CASSSLGGGYTF. The chain recombines TRBV6-2 or TRBV6-3 with TRBJ1-2; TRBD1 is a possible D gene (5 bases). This CDR3 has 12 amino acids. Trimming took off 6 bases at V and 7 bases at J, with 12 bases between the two ends. Germline V lookup: CDR1 MNHEY, CDR2 SVGEGT.

The CDR3 nucleotides are TGTGCCAGCAGGGGACTAGCGGGGGTAGACACGCAGTATTTT. Encoded protein: CASRGLAGVDTQYF. The chain uses TRBV6-5 and TRBJ2-3; 14 bases are a match to TRBD2. Trimming took 6 bases from V and 9 from J; bases not matched to a gene: 5. The CDR3 loop spans 14 amino acids. CDR1 MNHEY and CDR2 SVGAGI come from the germline V gene.

The V call is TRBV18, the J call TRBJ1-5; D is unclear. CDR1 and CDR2 from the germline V gene are KGHSH and LQKENI. Trimming pared 3 bases from V and 0 bases from J, leaving 6 bases between. The CDR3 contains 14 residues. CDR3 amino acids: CASSPSSSNQPQHF. The DNA for the CDR3 is TGTGCCAGCTCACCTAGCAGTAGCAATCAGCCCCAGCATTTT.

V usage is TRBV5-5 and J usage is TRBJ2-7; TRBD2 matches 11 bases. Germline-derived CDR1 and CDR2 are SGHKS and YYEKEE (reference sequence). This CDR3 contains 15 residues. The V segment lost 4 bases and the J segment 6 bases; nucleotides outside the gene matches: 9. The CDR3 protein is CASSKAGLAVREQYF. The DNA for the CDR3 is TGTGCCAGCAGCAAGGCGGGACTAGCGGTACGCGAGCAGTACTTC.

This clone appeared a few times. The chain employs TRBV27 and TRBJ1-1, with D unresolved. This CDR3 contains 13 residues. Trimming took 3 bases from V and 3 from J, leaving 8 bases between them. From germline, CDR1 is MNHEY and CDR2 SMNVEV (reference sequence). The CDR3 here is CASSFGRYTEAFF. The CDR3 coding sequence is TGTGCCAGCAGTTTTGGGAGATACACTGAAGCTTTCTTT.

This sequence joins TRBV29-1 and TRBJ1-1; 7 bases agree with TRBD1. Germline values: CDR1 SQVTM, CDR2 ANQGSEA. The V gene end was trimmed by 4 bases and the J gene end by 0 bases; junction bases not matched to a gene: 2. The CDR3 extends over 13 amino acids. The CDR3 is CSVVTGVNTEAFF. DNA of the CDR3: TGCAGCGTTGTAACAGGGGTGAACACTGAAGCTTTCTTT.

The CDR3: CASSWTGGSDEQYF. CDR3 in DNA: TGTGCCAGCAGCTGGACAGGGGGATCCGACGAGCAGTACTTC. The J gene is TRBJ2-7, the V gene TRBV5-4; 10 bases map to TRBD1. Trimming at V came to 3 bases and at J to 5 bases, leaving 5 bases not matched to a gene. The CDR3 runs to 14 residues. In germline, CDR1 is SGHNT, CDR2 YYREEE (reference sequence).

J is TRBJ1-5 and V is TRBV6-1; D possibly corresponds to TRBD1 (6 bases). The CDR3 extends over 15 amino acids. V lost 3 bases and J lost 7, with 16 bases in between. Germline CDR1 is MNHNS and CDR2 is SASEGT. CDR3 in amino acids: CASSDYPTGTQPQHF. CDR3 in DNA: TGTGCCAGCAGTGATTACCCGACAGGTACCCAGCCCCAGCATTTT.

The chain combines TRBV28 with TRBJ1-1; tentatively, D is TRBD1 (5 bases). The CDR3 has 14 residues. Germline V gene sequence: CDR1 MDHEN, CDR2 SYDVKM. The V gene lost 3 bases and the J gene lost 1 base, with 9 bases spanning the gap. The CDR3, as DNA: TGTGCCAGCAGTTTGATGGGGGGGAACACTGAAGCTTTCTTT. This sequence encodes CASSLMGGNTEAFF.

The chain recombines TRBV4-3 with TRBJ1-2; 8 positions match TRBD1. This CDR3 has 16 amino acids. V was clipped by 0 bases and J by 4 bases; unmatched bases: 7. Per the germline V gene, CDR1 is LGHNA and CDR2 is YSLEER. The CDR3 loop is CASSQDIQGQAYGYTF. In DNA, the CDR3 is TGCGCCAGCAGCCAAGATATACAGGGACAGGCCTATGGCTACACCTTC.

CDR3: CASSPGHVSNQPQHF. Written as DNA, the CDR3 is TGTGCCAGCAGCCCGGGACACGTTAGCAATCAGCCCCAGCATTTT. This chain connects TRBV5-5 to TRBJ1-5; D perhaps matches TRBD1 (6 bases). Trimming took 4 bases from V and 0 from J, leaving 11 bases between them. The CDR3 runs 15 residues. Germline CDR1 is SGHKS and CDR2 is YYEKEE (reference sequence).